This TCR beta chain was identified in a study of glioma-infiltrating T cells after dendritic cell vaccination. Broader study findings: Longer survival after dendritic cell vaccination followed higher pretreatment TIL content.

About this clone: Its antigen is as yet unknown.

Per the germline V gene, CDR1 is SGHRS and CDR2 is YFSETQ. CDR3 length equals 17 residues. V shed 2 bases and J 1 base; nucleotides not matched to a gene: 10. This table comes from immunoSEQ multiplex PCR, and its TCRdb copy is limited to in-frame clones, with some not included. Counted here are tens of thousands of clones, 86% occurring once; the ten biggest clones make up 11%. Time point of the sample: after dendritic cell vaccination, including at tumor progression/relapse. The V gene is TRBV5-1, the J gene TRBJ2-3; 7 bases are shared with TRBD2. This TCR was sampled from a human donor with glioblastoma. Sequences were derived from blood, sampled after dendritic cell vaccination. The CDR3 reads CASSLAPAGVGTDTQYF. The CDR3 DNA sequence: TGCGCCAGCAGCTTAGCCCCCGCGGGAGTAGGCACAGATACGCAGTATTTT.